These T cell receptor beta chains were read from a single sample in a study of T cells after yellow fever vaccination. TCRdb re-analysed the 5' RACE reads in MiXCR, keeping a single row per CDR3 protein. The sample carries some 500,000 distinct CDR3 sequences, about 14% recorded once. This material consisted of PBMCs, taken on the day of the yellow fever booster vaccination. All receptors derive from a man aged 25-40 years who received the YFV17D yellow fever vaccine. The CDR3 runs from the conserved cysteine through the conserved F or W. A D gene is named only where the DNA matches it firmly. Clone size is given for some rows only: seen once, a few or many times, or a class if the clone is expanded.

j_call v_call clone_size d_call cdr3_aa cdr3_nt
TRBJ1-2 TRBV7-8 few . CASSLVGGAGYTF TGTGCCAGCAGCTTAGTGGGGGGTGCGGGCTACACCTTC
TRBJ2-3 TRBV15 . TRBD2 CATSSGLAGWSTDTQYF TGTGCCACCAGCAGTGGACTAGCGGGGTGGAGCACAGATACGCAGTATTTT
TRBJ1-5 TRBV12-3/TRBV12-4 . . CASSPHGTTRGPQHF TGTGCCAGCAGTCCTCACGGGACAACCCGGGGGCCCCAGCATTTT
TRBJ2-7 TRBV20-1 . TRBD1 CSAASGTATYEQYF TGCAGTGCTGCATCCGGGACAGCCACCTACGAGCAGTACTTC
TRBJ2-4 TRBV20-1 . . CSASDHGIQYF TGCAGTGCTAGCGACCACGGCATTCAGTACTTC
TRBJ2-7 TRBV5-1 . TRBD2 CASRPQRERSYEQYF TGCGCCAGCAGACCCCAGCGGGAGCGCTCCTACGAGCAGTACTTC
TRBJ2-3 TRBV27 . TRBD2 CASSLLAEYTDTQYF TGTGCCAGCAGTTTACTAGCGGAATACACAGATACGCAGTATTTT
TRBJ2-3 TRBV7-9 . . CASSRSSRGHTQYF TGTGCCAGCAGCCGATCAAGCAGGGGTCATACGCAGTATTTT
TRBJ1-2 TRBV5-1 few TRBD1 CASSNGQENSYTF TGCGCCAGCAGCAACGGACAGGAAAATAGCTACACCTTC
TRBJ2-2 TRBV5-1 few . CASSFSDRNTGELFF TGCGCCAGCAGCTTTTCGGACAGAAACACCGGGGAGCTGTTTTTT
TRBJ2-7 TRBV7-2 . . CASSLEWTTTYEQYF TGTGCCAGCAGCTTAGAATGGACTACAACCTACGAGCAGTACTTC